These T cell receptor beta chains were read from a single sample in a study of T cell clones after liver transplantation. Method: immunoSEQ multiplex PCR; TCRdb's copy keeps in-frame clones and lacks some. The sample includes 65,000 to 70,000 clones, 80% to 95% of them seen just once. Here the sequenced sample was CD4+ T cells from blood, taken approximately 27 months after liver transplant. The receptors stem from a human patient who received a liver transplant. A share of the T cells may be of graft donor origin. CDR3s include the opening cysteine and the closing phenylalanine or tryptophan. D genes are given only for firm matches. Expanded clones get a size class; other rows say once, few or many, or leave the size out.

d_call j_call clone_size v_call cdr3_aa cdr3_nt
. TRBJ2-7 . TRBV12-5 CASGETRGRPYEQYF TGTGCTAGTGGGGAAACGAGGGGGAGGCCCTACGAGCAGTACTTC
. TRBJ2-5 . TRBV2 CASSEQQGQETQYF TGTGCCAGCAGTGAACAACAGGGCCAAGAGACCCAGTACTTC
TRBD1 TRBJ1-5 . TRBV19 CASSVRDSRYSNQPQHF TGTGCCAGTAGTGTTCGGGACAGTCGGTATAGCAATCAGCCCCAGCATTTT
TRBD2 TRBJ2-7 . TRBV19 CASSNRASGDYEQYF TGTGCCAGTAGTAATAGGGCTAGCGGAGACTACGAGCAGTACTTC
. TRBJ1-2 . TRBV19 CASSFGPTSFYYGYTF TGTGCCAGTAGTTTTGGACCGACCTCGTTTTACTATGGCTACACCTTC
TRBD2 TRBJ2-3 . TRBV5-4 CASSLRLAGGQDTQYF TGTGCCAGCAGCTTAAGACTAGCGGGAGGGCAGGATACGCAGTATTTT
TRBD1 TRBJ2-2 . TRBV5-3 CARSPPGQDTGELFF TGTGCCAGAAGCCCCCCGGGACAGGACACCGGGGAGCTGTTTTTT
. TRBJ1-1 few TRBV6-5 CASSCPGCKEAFF TGTGCCAGCAGTTGCCCCGGCTGTAAAGAAGCTTTCTTT
TRBD1 TRBJ2-7 once TRBV10-2 CASTLGTGIYEQYF TGCGCCAGTACACTCGGGACAGGGATTTACGAGCAGTACTTC
. TRBJ2-3 . TRBV6-1 CASIEAAPTDTQYF TGTGCCAGCATAGAAGCGGCGCCCACAGATACGCAGTATTTT
. TRBJ1-2 once TRBV14 CASSHQSGGLNYGYTF TGTGCCAGCAGCCATCAATCGGGGGGTCTTAACTATGGCTACACCTTC
. TRBJ1-5 . TRBV6-1 CASSEVPGASNQPQHF TGTGCCAGCAGTGAAGTCCCAGGGGCTAGCAATCAGCCCCAGCATTTT
TRBD2 TRBJ2-1 . TRBV19 CASSIPPSGSHNEQFF TGTGCCAGTAGTATCCCCCCTAGCGGGTCCCACAATGAGCAGTTCTTC
. TRBJ1-2 . TRBV19 CASTERDRVYGYTF TGTGCCAGCACCGAAAGGGATCGTGTCTATGGCTACACCTTC
TRBD2 TRBJ2-3 . TRBV5-1 CASSLVLAGSTDTQYF TGCGCCAGCAGCTTGGTGCTAGCGGGAAGCACAGATACGCAGTATTTT
. TRBJ2-7 . TRBV2 CASSRTATYEQYF TGTGCCAGCAGTCGGACAGCGACCTACGAGCAGTACTTC
. TRBJ2-3 . TRBV18 CASSHRESTDTQYF TGTGCCAGCTCACACCGGGAAAGCACAGATACGCAGTATTTT
TRBD1 TRBJ2-1 . TRBV10-1 CASTKPQGEPYNEQFF TGCGCCAGCACTAAACCACAGGGGGAACCCTACAATGAGCAGTTCTTC
. TRBJ2-3 . TRBV10-3 CAIREGSSTDTQYF TGTGCCATCAGGGAAGGGTCGAGCACAGATACGCAGTATTTT
. TRBJ1-2 once TRBV13 CASSLEGYYGYTF TGTGCCAGCAGCTTAGAGGGGTACTATGGCTACACCTTC
TRBD1 TRBJ1-4 once TRBV15 CATSRARGQGDEKLFF TGTGCCACCAGCAGAGCCCGGGGACAGGGAGATGAAAAACTGTTTTTT
. TRBJ1-2 few TRBV5-1 CASSPLGGPLSYGYTF TGCGCCAGCAGCCCTCTTGGTGGGCCGTTATCCTATGGCTACACCTTC
TRBD2 TRBJ2-3 . TRBV4-2 CASSQGVSGSGGTDTQYF TGTGCCAGCAGCCAAGGAGTTAGCGGGAGCGGTGGCACAGATACGCAGTATTTT
. TRBJ1-1 . TRBV29-1 CSVDGMTNTEAFF TGCAGCGTGGATGGGATGACGAACACTGAAGCTTTCTTT
. TRBJ1-4 . TRBV9 CASSVAAGSGEKLFF TGTGCCAGCAGCGTAGCCGCAGGGAGTGGCGAAAAACTGTTTTTT
. TRBJ2-7 . TRBV19 CASSANSGFPSYEQYF TGTGCCAGTAGTGCAAACAGCGGGTTCCCCTCCTACGAGCAGTACTTC
TRBD2 TRBJ2-1 few TRBV5-1 CASRVAGATPHEQFF TGCGCCAGCAGGGTAGCGGGAGCGACTCCCCATGAGCAGTTCTTC
TRBD2 TRBJ2-2 . TRBV5-1 CASSFSGRGGELFF TGCGCCAGCAGCTTTAGCGGGAGGGGCGGGGAGCTGTTTTTT
. TRBJ1-4 . TRBV28 CASYSVATNEKLFF TGTGCCAGCTACTCAGTGGCAACTAATGAAAAACTGTTTTTT
TRBD2 TRBJ2-7 . TRBV18 CASSPREGGPEQYF TGTGCCAGCTCACCACGAGAGGGAGGGCCCGAGCAGTACTTC
. TRBJ1-2 . TRBV6-5 CASSTGGFSGYTF TGTGCCAGCAGCACGGGAGGGTTTTCTGGCTACACCTTC
. TRBJ1-3 . TRBV19 CASSIQSPGNTIYF TGTGCCAGTAGTATTCAGTCACCTGGAAACACCATATATTTT
. TRBJ1-2 few TRBV28 CASSGGGGIYGYTF TGTGCCAGCAGCGGTGGAGGGGGGATCTATGGCTACACCTTC
. TRBJ2-1 . TRBV2 CASTRNRDPTYNEQFF TGTGCCAGCACTCGAAACCGGGATCCGACCTACAATGAGCAGTTCTTC
TRBD2 TRBJ2-1 . TRBV5-1 CASSLGSSGSHDEQFF TGCGCCAGCAGCTTGGGATCTAGCGGGAGTCATGATGAGCAGTTCTTC
TRBD2 TRBJ2-1 . TRBV7-2 CASSLGSGGYNEQFF TGTGCCAGCAGCTTAGGAAGCGGGGGCTACAATGAGCAGTTCTTC
. TRBJ2-1 . TRBV11-3 CASSTGNSGNEQFF TGTGCCAGCAGCACTGGTAATTCAGGCAATGAGCAGTTCTTC
TRBD1 TRBJ1-1 medium-sized TRBV29-1 CSVVAGGTEAFF TGCAGCGTTGTAGCAGGGGGCACTGAAGCTTTCTTT
. TRBJ2-7 . TRBV5-1 CASRAGGYEQYF TGCGCCAGCAGGGCAGGAGGCTACGAGCAGTACTTC
. TRBJ1-1 . TRBV2 CASRSGEAFF TGTGCCAGCAGGTCGGGTGAAGCTTTCTTT
TRBD2 TRBJ2-7 . TRBV9 CASSVDPSPGGEQYF TGTGCCAGCAGCGTAGATCCTTCCCCGGGGGGCGAGCAGTACTTC
. TRBJ2-7 few TRBV10-3 CAISGTRDGIYEQYF TGTGCCATCAGTGGAACCCGGGACGGAATTTACGAGCAGTACTTC
TRBD1 TRBJ2-7 . TRBV27 CASCPTRGTGIGEQYF TGTGCCAGCTGTCCGACTCGCGGGACAGGGATAGGCGAGCAGTACTTC
TRBD2 TRBJ2-7 few TRBV11-2 CASIVGEGFSYEQYF TGTGCCAGCATCGTAGGGGAGGGATTCTCCTACGAGCAGTACTTC
. TRBJ1-4 . TRBV12-5 CASGPGGSGEKLFF TGTGCTAGTGGCCCGGGGGGTTCCGGTGAAAAACTGTTTTTT
. TRBJ2-6 . TRBV9 CASSIRSLGSGANVLTF TGTGCCAGCAGCATCCGTAGTCTGGGCTCTGGGGCCAACGTCCTGACTTTC
. TRBJ1-1 . TRBV5-6 CASSRGVLNTEAFF TGTGCCAGCAGCCGGGGGGTTTTGAACACTGAAGCTTTCTTT
. TRBJ2-7 . TRBV7-3 CASSLLADSYEQYF TGTGCCAGCAGCTTACTTGCGGACTCCTACGAGCAGTACTTC
TRBD1 TRBJ1-5 . TRBV23-1 CASAGDRDNSNQPQHF TGCGCCAGCGCCGGGGACAGGGACAATAGCAATCAGCCCCAGCATTTT